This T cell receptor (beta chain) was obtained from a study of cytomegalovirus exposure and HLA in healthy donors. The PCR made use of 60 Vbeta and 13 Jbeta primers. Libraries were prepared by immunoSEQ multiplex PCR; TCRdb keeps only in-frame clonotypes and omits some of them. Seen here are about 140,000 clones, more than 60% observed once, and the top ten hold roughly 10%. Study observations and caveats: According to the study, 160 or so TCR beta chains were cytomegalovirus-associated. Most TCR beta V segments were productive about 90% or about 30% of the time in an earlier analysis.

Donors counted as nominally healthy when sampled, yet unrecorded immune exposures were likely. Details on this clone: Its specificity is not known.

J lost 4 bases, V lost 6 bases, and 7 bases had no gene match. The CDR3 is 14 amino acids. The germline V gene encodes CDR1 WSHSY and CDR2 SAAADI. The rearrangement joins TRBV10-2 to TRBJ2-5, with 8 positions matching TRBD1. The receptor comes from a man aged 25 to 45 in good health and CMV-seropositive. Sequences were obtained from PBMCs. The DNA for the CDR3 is TGCGCCAGCAGCCCAGACAGGGGACGAGAGACCCAGTACTTC. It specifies CASSPDRGRETQYF.